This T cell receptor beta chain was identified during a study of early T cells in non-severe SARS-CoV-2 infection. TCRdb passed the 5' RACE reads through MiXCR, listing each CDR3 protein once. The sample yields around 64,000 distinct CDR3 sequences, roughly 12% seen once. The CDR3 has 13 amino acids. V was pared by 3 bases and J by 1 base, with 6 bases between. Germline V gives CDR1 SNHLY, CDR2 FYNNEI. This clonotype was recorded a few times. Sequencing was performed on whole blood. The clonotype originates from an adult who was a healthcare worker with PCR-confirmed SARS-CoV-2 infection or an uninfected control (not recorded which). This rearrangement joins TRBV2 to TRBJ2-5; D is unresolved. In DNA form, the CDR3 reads TGTGCCAGCAGTGATCGTAGCCAAGAGACCCAGTACTTC. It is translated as CASSDRSQETQYF. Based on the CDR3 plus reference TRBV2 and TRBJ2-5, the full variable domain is EPEVTQTPSHQVTQMGQEVILRCVPISNHLYFYWYRQILGQKVEFLVSFYNNEISEKSEIFDDQFSVERPDGSNFTLKIRSTKLEDSAMYFCASSDRSQETQYFGPGTRLLVL.